This TCR beta chain was sequenced in a study of T cell changes during pregnancy in multiple sclerosis. The CDR3 consists of 17 residues. Unmatched junction bases numbered 8, after V lost 1 base and J lost 5 bases. Germline V gene data show CDR1 as SEHNR and CDR2 as FQNEAQ (reference sequence). Sequencing was performed with immunoSEQ multiplex PCR; in TCRdb, only in-frame clones are kept and a portion is missing. This table has tens of thousands of clones, 80% to 95% appearing once. The J gene is TRBJ2-2, the V gene TRBV7-9, with 9 positions matching TRBD2. The clonotype comes from a female donor with multiple sclerosis, enrolled in a pregnancy study. Material: CD8+ T cells from peripheral blood mononuclear cells, obtained in the second trimester of pregnancy. CDR3 sequence reads: CASSLDLAGVRTGELFF. In nucleotides, the CDR3 is TGTGCCAGCAGCTTAGACTTAGCGGGAGTGAGGACCGGGGAGCTGTTTTTT. Full variable domain (outside the CDR3, taken from reference TRBV7-9 and TRBJ2-2): DTGVSQNPRHKITKRGQNVTFRCDPISEHNRLYWYRQTLGQGPEFLTYFQNEAQLEKSRLLSDRFSAERPKGSFSTLEIQRTEQGDSAMYLCASSLDLAGVRTGELFFGEGSRLTVL.